This T cell receptor (beta chain) was sequenced for a study of T cell responses to AZD1222 COVID-19 vaccine. Overall study findings and caveats: Vaccination with two AZD1222 doses was followed by a rise in Spike-specific TCR breadth and depth. Regions 160-218 and 743-854 dominated among vaccine-associated CD4 TCRs spanning spike. Clonal diversity was possibly underestimated; the donors were predominantly white British and more often female.

V dropped 3 bases and J dropped 3 bases, with 13 bases sitting between them. The CDR3 spans 15 residues. Germline lookup yields CDR1 SGHDT and CDR2 YYEEEE. With regard to this clone: Antigen: not known.

Sequencing used immunoSEQ multiplex PCR; TCRdb keeps in-frame clones, though not all of them. This sample has tens of thousands of clones, with over 65% found just once. This rearrangement joins TRBV5-6 to TRBJ1-3, with D hard to call. Sequenced here: peripheral blood, sampled on day 0 of AZD1222 vaccination. This clonotype was obtained from an adult in good health. CDR3 loop: CASSSLADLGNTIYF. The CDR3 nucleotides are TGTGCCAGCAGCTCCCTTGCCGACCTTGGAAACACCATATATTTT.